The 14 T cell receptor beta chains below come from one sample, sequenced in a study of T cells in Graves' hyperthyroidism and ophthalmopathy. Researchers took RNA transcripts and amplified the TCR beta CDR3 regions from them. The HTBI primer set was used in a first-round RT-PCR of the TCR CDR3. TCRdb re-called the multiplex PCR reads through MiXCR, storing one row per CDR3 protein. The sample includes a few hundred thousand distinct CDR3 sequences, about 18% of them seen just once. What was sequenced was blood. The receptors derive from a woman aged 50 to 65 with Graves' hyperthyroidism.

This clonotype has a handful of counts. V and J are TRBV10-2 and TRBJ2-2; 11 nucleotides agree with TRBD1. The CDR3 contains 16 residues. J was trimmed by 4 bases and V by 5 bases; bases with no gene match: 6. Per the germline V gene, CDR1 is WSHSY and CDR2 is SAAADI. The CDR3: CASSKGQGAVTGELFF. The CDR3 DNA reads TGCGCCAGCAGTAAAGGACAGGGGGCGGTCACCGGGGAGCTGTTTTTT.

Note on this clonotype: At one end the junction does not follow the germline gene, possibly because of a read error. V is TRBV4-1 and J is TRBJ2-2; perhaps TRBD1 as D (6 bases). The CDR3 runs 14 residues. Germline loops: CDR1 MGHRA, CDR2 YSYEKL. CDR3 nucleotides: TGCGCCAGTAACGACAGGCTTAACATCGGGGAGCTGTTTTTT. Translating gives CASNDRLNIGELFF.

Only a few counts were recorded for this clonotype. V and J are TRBV7-9 and TRBJ2-5; TRBD1 matches at 7 bases. The J segment lost 4 bases and the V segment lost 4 bases, leaving 3 bases of the junction unmatched. This CDR3 is built from 13 residues. CDR1 is SEHNR and CDR2 is FQNEAQ in the germline V gene (reference sequence). This CDR3 reads CASSSGQRETQYF. The CDR3, as DNA: TGTGCCAGCAGCTCGGGACAGCGAGAGACCCAGTACTTC.

This sequence joins TRBV24-1 and TRBJ2-3; 7 bases agree with TRBD2. This CDR3 is built from 15 residues. Germline CDR1 reads KGHDR; CDR2 reads SFDVKD. V lost 4 bases and J lost 2; bases outside the gene matches: 5. The DNA of the CDR3 is TGTGCCACCAGTGAAAGAGCGGGAACCACAGATACGCAGTATTTT. Its protein is CATSERAGTTDTQYF.

The V gene is TRBV24-1, the J gene TRBJ2-5; possible D gene TRBD2, 5 bases. Trimming took 4 bases from V and 7 from J, leaving 9 bases between them. Germline values: CDR1 KGHDR, CDR2 SFDVKD. This CDR3 is 12 amino acids long. This CDR3 reads CATSEAEGTQYF. The CDR3 DNA is TGTGCCACCAGTGAGGCTGAGGGGACCCAGTACTTC.

This clonotype has a count of ten or more. The chain employs TRBV28 and TRBJ2-1, with 11 nucleotides matching TRBD2. Unmatched junction bases numbered 3, after V lost 6 bases and J lost 2 bases. This CDR3 has 15 amino acids. Germline loops: CDR1 MDHEN, CDR2 SYDVKM. The chain's CDR3 is CASSPTSGTYNEQFF. In DNA, the CDR3 is TGTGCCAGCAGCCCGACTAGCGGGACCTACAATGAGCAGTTCTTC. The full variable domain, its missing parts supplied by reference TRBV28 and TRBJ2-1, is DVKVTQSSRYLVKRTGEKVFLECVQDMDHENMFWYRQDPGLGLRLIYFSYDVKMKEKGDIPEGYSVSREKKERFSLILESASTNQTSMYLCASSPTSGTYNEQFFGPGTRLTVL.

The J gene is TRBJ2-3, the V gene TRBV5-1, with D possibly being TRBD2 (6 bases). The CDR3 spans 16 residues. CDR1 SGHRS and CDR2 YFSETQ come from the germline V gene. V gave up 4 bases and J gave up 5 bases, with 20 bases separating them. DNA of the CDR3: TGCGCCAGCAGCCCCATAGGGACTCAACTTGTAGATACGCAGTATTTT. It specifies CASSPIGTQLVDTQYF. The full variable domain, its missing parts supplied by reference TRBV5-1 and TRBJ2-3, is KAGVTQTPRYLIKTRGQQVTLSCSPISGHRSVSWYQQTPGQGLQFLFEYFSETQRNKGNFPGRFSGRQFSNSRSEMNVSTLELGDSALYLCASSPIGTQLVDTQYFGPGTRLTVL.

This clonotype was observed a handful of times. The chain is built from TRBV4-1 and TRBJ2-7, with 11 bases identical to TRBD2. The CDR3 has 16 residues. Germline CDR1 MGHRA, CDR2 YSYEKL. The junction had 6 bases not matched to a gene; V was cut back by 3 bases and J by 2 bases. This CDR3 is CASSQVLAGVPYEQYF. CDR3 nucleotides: TGCGCCAGCAGCCAGGTACTAGCGGGAGTCCCCTACGAGCAGTACTTC.

This clonotype was counted between two and nine times. The genes are TRBV30 and TRBJ2-3; 8 bases agree with TRBD2. The CDR3 extends over 15 amino acids. Unmatched junction bases numbered 4, after V lost 2 bases and J lost 0 bases. CDR1 and CDR2 from the germline V gene are GTSNPN and SVGIG (reference sequence). CDR3 bases: TGTGCCTGGAGTAAACTAGCGGCCAGCACAGATACGCAGTATTTT. Protein sequence: CAWSKLAASTDTQYF.

This clonotype was observed many times. J is TRBJ1-1 and V is TRBV6-1, with 9 bases fitting TRBD1. After removal of 6 bases from V and 3 bases from J, the junction contained 8 bases not matched to a gene. Germline values: CDR1 MNHNS, CDR2 SASEGT. The CDR3 has 15 amino acids. The CDR3 is CASRQGQGLDTEAFF. The CDR3 coding sequence is TGTGCCAGCAGGCAGGGACAGGGTCTCGACACTGAAGCTTTCTTT.

V is TRBV20-1 and J is TRBJ1-2; D is perhaps TRBD1 (6 bases). Germline loops: CDR1 DFQATT, CDR2 SNEGSKA (reference sequence). V lost 2 bases and J lost 2, with 21 bases in between. CDR3 length: 17 amino acids. The CDR3 loop reads CSARPRAGTPPNYGYTF. The CDR3 nucleotides are TGCAGTGCTAGACCCAGAGCCGGGACACCACCGAACTATGGCTACACCTTC.

This clonotype has a count of ten or more. The rearrangement joins TRBV3-1 to TRBJ2-1, with no clear D. With 1 base removed from V and 9 bases from J, the gap between germline ends came to 10 bases. Germline CDR1 and CDR2: LGHDT and YNNKEL (reference sequence). The CDR3 has 13 amino acids. The CDR3 bases are TGTGCCAGCAGCCAAGTGCAAGACACTGAGCAGTTCTTC. It yields the protein CASSQVQDTEQFF.

There are a few counts of this clonotype. J is TRBJ1-1 and V is TRBV9, with D hard to call. Trimming stripped 4 bases from V and 3 bases from J, with 7 bases between. Germline assignment: CDR1 SGDLS and CDR2 YYNGEE. This CDR3 spans 12 amino acids. This CDR3 reads CASSHSDTEAFF. In DNA form, the CDR3 reads TGTGCCAGCAGCCACTCGGACACTGAAGCTTTCTTT. The full variable domain, completed using reference TRBV9 and TRBJ1-1, is DSGVTQTPKHLITATGQRVTLRCSPRSGDLSVYWYQQSLDQGLQFLIQYYNGEERAKGNILERFSAQQFPDLHSELNLSSLELGDSALYFCASSHSDTEAFFGQGTRLTVV.

The gene calls are TRBV29-1 and TRBJ1-3; no firm D call. Germline V gene sequence: CDR1 SQVTM, CDR2 ANQGSEA. The CDR3 length is 12 residues. V gave up 0 bases and J gave up 10 bases, with 10 bases separating them. The CDR3 loop is CSVEDGLRTIYF. The CDR3 nucleotides read TGCAGCGTTGAAGATGGTCTTAGAACCATATATTTT.